The 23 T cell receptor beta chains reported below all come from one sample, sequenced in a study of beta chain features in type 1 diabetes. The antigens these receptors bind are not known. Findings and limits, study-wide: Across all four CD4+ subsets, people with type 1 diabetes showed modestly shorter TCRB CDR3s.

Expressed TCRB transcripts were sequenced because the entire RNA isolate underwent reverse transcription. The assay was immunoSEQ multiplex PCR, and TCRdb's table has in-frame clones only and misses some. The profile shows roughly 250,000 clones, roughly 20% of them singletons. The material sequenced was naive CD4+ T cells from blood. The receptor source for this set is a woman aged 40-49 years with type 1 diabetes.

The chain joins TRBV5-1 to TRBJ2-5; D may be TRBD1 (6 bases). Trimming left V 4 bases short and J 5 bases short, with 15 bases between. The length of the CDR3 is 14 residues. Germline CDR1 reads SGHRS; CDR2 reads YFSETQ. For the CDR3, the DNA is TGCGCCAGCAGCCCCGGGACAATCCGGGAGACCCAGTACTTC. Protein sequence: CASSPGTIRETQYF.

DNA for the CDR3: TGTGCCACCAGCAGAGCCACCGGACAGGGGATTGAAGCTTTCTTT. This encodes CATSRATGQGIEAFF. The chain joins TRBV15 to TRBJ1-1; 9 bases line up with TRBD1. The germline V gene encodes CDR1 LNHNV and CDR2 YYDKDF (reference sequence). J lost 7 bases, V lost 1 base, and 7 bases had no gene match. CDR3 length: 15 amino acids.

The V and J genes are TRBV5-1 and TRBJ2-1; 7 positions match TRBD2. CDR3 length: 17 residues. The germline V gene encodes CDR1 SGHRS and CDR2 YFSETQ. The J segment lost 8 bases and the V segment lost 0 bases, leaving 14 bases of the junction unmatched. CDR3 sequence reads: CASSLGLGAGLTDEQFF. Here the CDR3 DNA reads TGCGCCAGCAGCTTGGGCCTAGGAGCGGGACTGACAGATGAGCAGTTCTTC.

J is TRBJ2-7 and V is TRBV9; perhaps TRBD2 as D (5 bases). This CDR3 comprises 12 residues. Deletions cut 8 bases from V and 7 bases from J, with 16 bases between. Germline V gene sequence: CDR1 SGDLS, CDR2 YYNGEE. CDR3: CASSRDSGEQYF. As DNA, the CDR3 is TGTGCCAGTTCCCGGGATTCGGGGGAGCAGTACTTC.

This rearrangement joins TRBV10-3 to TRBJ2-7, with D hard to call. The germline V gene has CDR1 ENHRY and CDR2 SYGVKD. The V gene lost 6 bases and the J gene lost 1 base, with 7 bases spanning the gap. The CDR3 has 12 amino acids. The CDR3 protein is CAISRGSYEQYF. The DNA of the CDR3 is TGTGCCATCAGCCGAGGATCCTACGAGCAGTACTTC.

CDR3: CASSVEGQLTEAFF. The CDR3 bases are TGTGCCAGCAGCGTAGAGGGACAGCTTACTGAAGCTTTCTTT. The rearrangement uses TRBV9 and TRBJ1-1; 7 nucleotides agree with TRBD1. The germline V gene has CDR1 SGDLS and CDR2 YYNGEE. The junction had 4 bases not matched to a gene; V was cut back by 0 bases and J by 5 bases. The CDR3 has 14 residues.

The chain recombines TRBV7-2 with TRBJ2-7; TRBD1 matches 9 bases. Trimming cost V 7 bases and J 3 bases; bases outside gene matches: 4. The CDR3 consists of 13 residues. Germline values: CDR1 SGHTA, CDR2 FQGNSA. CDR3 sequence: CASTETGGYEQYF. In DNA form, the CDR3 reads TGTGCCAGCACCGAGACAGGGGGCTACGAGCAGTACTTC. Using reference TRBV7-2 and TRBJ2-7 for the parts outside the CDR3, the full variable domain is GAGVSQSPSNKVTEKGKDVELRCDPISGHTALYWYRQSLGQGLEFLIYFQGNSAPDKSGLPSDRFSAERTGGSVSTLTIQRTQQEDSAVYLCASTETGGYEQYFGPGTRLTVT.

J is TRBJ2-2 and V is TRBV7-3; 7 bases are a match to TRBD1. This CDR3 spans 16 amino acids. CDR1 and CDR2 (germline): SGHTA, FQGTGA. V lost 4 bases to trimming and J lost 2 bases; unmatched junction nucleotides: 7. CDR3 nucleotides: TGTGCCAGCAGCTCCTATCGACAGGGTAACACCGGGGAGCTGTTTTTT. Amino acid sequence: CASSSYRQGNTGELFF.

This clone occurred a few times. The chain employs TRBV29-1 and TRBJ2-1; the D gene is possibly TRBD2 (6 bases). Trimming pared 4 bases from V and 9 bases from J, leaving 19 bases between. This CDR3 is built from 14 residues. Germline values: CDR1 SQVTM, CDR2 ANQGSEA. The CDR3 DNA is TGCAGCGTTGTCGGGGGACTGGGGATTGGTGAGCAGTTCTTC. Residues: CSVVGGLGIGEQFF.

Comments on this clone: In the same sample, other DNA sequences code for this CDR3. The chain couples TRBV29-1 to TRBJ1-1; 11 bases are a match to TRBD1. Germline V lookup: CDR1 SQVTM, CDR2 ANQGSEA. Trimming at V came to 7 bases and at J to 5 bases, leaving 0 bases not matched to a gene. The CDR3 is made up of 11 amino acids. CDR3 sequence reads: CSGDRGTEAFF. As DNA, the CDR3 is TGCAGCGGGGACAGGGGGACTGAAGCTTTCTTT.

This chain joins TRBV2 and TRBJ2-5; tentative D call: TRBD2 (7 bases). Per the germline V gene, CDR1 is SNHLY and CDR2 is FYNNEI. The CDR3 is 14 amino acids. V lost 3 bases and J 5 bases, leaving 13 bases between the germline ends. The CDR3 region is CASSDRGRGETQYF. For the CDR3, the DNA is TGTGCCAGCAGTGACCGGGGGAGGGGGGAGACCCAGTACTTC.

CDR3 sequence: CSAGDAENTEAFF. The DNA for the CDR3 is TGCAGCGCCGGAGACGCAGAGAACACTGAAGCTTTCTTT. The gene calls are TRBV29-1 and TRBJ1-1; D not resolved. V was clipped by 7 bases and J by 1 base, with 13 bases between them. There are 13 residues in the CDR3. Germline-derived CDR1 and CDR2 are SQVTM and ANQGSEA. Variable domain in full (rest from reference TRBV29-1 and TRBJ1-1): SAVISQKPSRDICQRGTSLTIQCQVDSQVTMMFWYRQQPGQSLTLIATANQGSEATYESGFVIDKFPISRPNLTFSTLTVSNMSPEDSSIYLCSAGDAENTEAFFGQGTRLTVV.

As to this clone: Other DNA variants within this sample encode the same CDR3. V is TRBV20-1 and J is TRBJ2-7; a possible D gene is TRBD2 (5 bases). Trimming removed 3 bases from V and 3 bases from J, with 6 bases in between. This CDR3 spans 11 amino acids. Germline V gene lookup returns CDR1 DFQATT and CDR2 SNEGSKA (reference sequence). CDR3 coding DNA: TGCAGTGCTAGTCGGGGCTACGAGCAGTACTTC. Its translation: CSASRGYEQYF.

V gene TRBV9 combines with J gene TRBJ1-2; TRBD1 aligns across 10 bases. The V and J ends lost 6 bases and 1 base, in that order; junction bases with no gene match: 6. Germline assignment: CDR1 SGDLS and CDR2 YYNGEE. This CDR3 is 15 amino acids long. In DNA, the CDR3 is TGTGCCAGCACCCCGGGACAGGGGAATAACTATGGCTACACCTTC. This gives the protein CASTPGQGNNYGYTF.

This clone was seen a handful of times. The chain combines TRBV2 with TRBJ1-5; a weak D match, TRBD1 (5 bases). Germline V gene lookup returns CDR1 SNHLY and CDR2 FYNNEI. This CDR3 region has 14 residues. Deletions cut 6 bases from V and 2 bases from J, with 11 bases between. As DNA, the CDR3 is TGTGCCAGCAGACAGGAAAAGGGCAATCAGCCCCAGCATTTT. Protein product: CASRQEKGNQPQHF.

A word on this clone: The junction departs from germline at one end; a sequencing error may be responsible. The chain's CDR3 is CASSQDSGSYEQYF. The CDR3 region has the DNA TGCGCCAGCAGCCAAGATTCAGGTTCCTACGAGCAGTACTTC. V gene TRBV5-4 combines with J gene TRBJ2-7; no clear D gene. This CDR3 contains 14 residues. Germline CDR1 and CDR2: SGHNT and YYREEE (reference sequence).

The chain is built from TRBV27 and TRBJ1-2; D is possibly TRBD1 (6 bases). Germline assignment: CDR1 MNHEY and CDR2 SMNVEV (reference sequence). The CDR3 runs to 15 residues. Trimming took off 3 bases at V and 8 bases at J, with 19 bases between the two ends. CDR3 amino acids: CASSFPRNRAEGYTF. The CDR3 DNA is TGTGCCAGCAGTTTCCCCCGTAACAGGGCTGAGGGCTACACCTTC.

This clone was found a few times. The V call is TRBV6-4, the J call TRBJ1-1; D is unresolved. CDR3 length: 13 residues. The germline V gene has CDR1 MRHNA and CDR2 SNTAGT. The V end was cut by 6 bases, the J end by 2 bases, with 10 bases between. The CDR3 is CASSQEVNTEAFF. As DNA, the CDR3 is TGTGCCAGCAGCCAGGAGGTCAACACTGAAGCTTTCTTT.

This clone was found a few times. Other DNA sequences in the sample encode the same CDR3. The chain combines TRBV28 with TRBJ2-7; D uncertain. CDR1 and CDR2 (germline): MDHEN, SYDVKM. The CDR3 has 12 amino acids. V lost 6 bases, J lost 0 bases, and 6 bases lay in between. CDR3 sequence reads: CASSVSSYEQYF. The CDR3 DNA follows: TGTGCCAGCAGCGTTAGCTCCTACGAGCAGTACTTC.

The DNA for the CDR3 is TGTGCCAGCAGCTTAGGCCAGGGGGTTGGCAATCAGCCCCAGCATTTT. Amino acids: CASSLGQGVGNQPQHF. The chain uses TRBV7-9 and TRBJ1-5; 7 bases are shared with TRBD1. The germline CDR1 and CDR2 sequences are SEHNR and FQNEAQ (reference sequence). This CDR3 region has 16 residues. Trimming cost V 1 base and J 2 bases; bases outside gene matches: 5.

The rearrangement joins TRBV29-1 to TRBJ1-1; D uncertain. Germline CDR1 SQVTM, CDR2 ANQGSEA. Trimming cost V 5 bases and J 5 bases, with 9 bases left between them. CDR3 length equals 11 residues. CDR3 region: CSVSEGTEAFF. The CDR3 DNA reads as TGCAGCGTTAGTGAGGGAACTGAAGCTTTCTTT.

This rearrangement joins TRBV9 to TRBJ2-5; TRBD2 agrees at 10 bases. Trimming removed 2 bases from V and 3 bases from J; junction bases left unmatched: 13. CDR1 and CDR2 (germline): SGDLS, YYNGEE. CDR3 length equals 18 residues. The CDR3 DNA reads TGTGCCAGCAGCGTCGGGGAAGGACTAGCGGTTTTGGAAGAGACCCAGTACTTC. Amino acid sequence: CASSVGEGLAVLEETQYF.

There are a few counts of this clone. V is TRBV7-2 and J is TRBJ1-1, with 10 bases matching TRBD1. Germline V CDR1 and CDR2: SGHTA, FQGNSA. Trimming at V came to 5 bases and at J to 6 bases, leaving 12 bases not matched to a gene. The CDR3 extends over 16 amino acids. CDR3 loop: CASSLRQGAGGAEAFF. In DNA form, the CDR3 reads TGTGCCAGCAGCCTTCGACAGGGGGCGGGTGGGGCTGAAGCTTTCTTT.